These 31 T cell receptor beta chains came from one sample sequenced in a study of T cells in Graves' hyperthyroidism and ophthalmopathy (dated by TCRdb to about 2019). Library preparation employed multiplex PCR. The instrument given in TCRdb is Illumina HiSeq 2000. Amplification of TCR beta CDR3 regions was carried out from RNA transcripts. The first round of RT-PCR for the TCR CDR3 was performed with the HTBI primer set and the Qiagen OneStep RT-PCR kit. TCRdb reanalyzed the raw reads on its own, using fastp at Q25 for trimming and MiXCR for clone calling, and kept in-frame beta chains. Each entry is one CDR3 protein sequence, shown with its most common DNA and genes. The sample table shows 300,000 to 450,000 distinct CDR3 sequences, and 18% are seen once. Of the sample, over 35% falls within the top ten clones. The sample comprised blood. These receptors were collected from a man in his late teens or twenties with Graves' ophthalmopathy.

This clonotype appeared many times. V usage is TRBV6-1 and J usage is TRBJ1-1; D perhaps matches TRBD1 (6 bases). This CDR3 spans 15 amino acids. Germline CDR1 is MNHNS and CDR2 is SASEGT. The V and J ends lost 4 bases and 0 bases respectively, with 12 bases between them. The CDR3 DNA sequence: TGTGCCAGCAGTGGGGGGGGGCGGCTGAACACTGAAGCTTTCTTT. Translated, it gives CASSGGGRLNTEAFF.

The rearrangement joins TRBV18 to TRBJ1-4; TRBD1 agrees at 8 bases. The V gene end was trimmed by 3 bases and the J gene end by 4 bases; junction bases not matched to a gene: 1. The CDR3 totals 14 residues. Looked up from germline, CDR1 is KGHSH and CDR2 is LQKENI. This chain's CDR3 is CASSPDRGNEKLFF. For the CDR3, the DNA is TGTGCCAGCTCACCCGACAGGGGTAATGAAAAACTGTTTTTT.

This clonotype was observed a handful of times. V is TRBV14 and J is TRBJ2-2; 10 bases line up with TRBD1. The CDR3 length is 15 residues. The V gene's germline CDR1 is SGHDN and CDR2 FVKESK. J gave up 6 bases and V 9 bases, and 10 bases lay outside the gene matches. The CDR3 is CASRRDRGESGELFF. DNA for the CDR3: TGTGCCAGTCGGCGGGACAGGGGTGAATCCGGGGAGCTGTTTTTT.

This clonotype has ten or more counts. J is TRBJ1-2 and V is TRBV2, with TRBD1 matching 8 bases. Germline CDR1 and CDR2: SNHLY and FYNNEI. CDR3 length equals 13 residues. The junction had 6 bases not matched to a gene; V was cut back by 6 bases and J by 6 bases. CDR3 amino acids: CASRGGQGNGYTF. As DNA, the CDR3 is TGTGCCAGCAGAGGCGGACAGGGAAATGGCTACACCTTC. Full variable domain (missing parts from reference TRBV2 and TRBJ1-2): EPEVTQTPSHQVTQMGQEVILRCVPISNHLYFYWYRQILGQKVEFLVSFYNNEISEKSEIFDDQFSVERPDGSNFTLKIRSTKLEDSAMYFCASRGGQGNGYTFGSGTRLTVV.

This clonotype showed up many times. The chain uses TRBV2 and TRBJ2-5; 12 nucleotides agree with TRBD2. Germline V gene data show CDR1 as SNHLY and CDR2 as FYNNEI. Trimming at V came to 1 base and at J to 4 bases, leaving 1 base not matched to a gene. This CDR3 has 15 residues. The CDR3: CASSEGLAGVETQYF. For the CDR3, the DNA is TGTGCCAGCAGTGAAGGACTAGCGGGGGTAGAGACCCAGTACTTC.

This clonotype was counted between two and nine times. The rearrangement joins TRBV6-2 or TRBV6-3 to TRBJ1-5; the D is unclear. CDR3 length equals 14 residues. The germline V and J ends were trimmed by 2 bases and 7 bases, with 12 bases remaining between them. Germline CDR1 reads MNHEY; CDR2 reads SVGEGT. CDR3 sequence reads: CASSYVGSGQPQHF. The CDR3 coding sequence is TGTGCCAGCAGTTACGTAGGCTCGGGCCAGCCCCAGCATTTT.

The table lists this clonotype with a few counts. This sequence joins TRBV18 and TRBJ1-6, with no clear D. The V gene lost 8 bases and the J gene lost 5 bases, with 16 bases spanning the gap. The CDR3 has 15 residues. Germline CDR1 reads KGHSH; CDR2 reads LQKENI. CDR3 sequence reads: CASHGQASDNSPLHF. CDR3 DNA: TGTGCCAGCCACGGGCAGGCCTCTGATAATTCACCCCTCCACTTT.

This clonotype showed up just a few times. The chain is built from TRBV28 and TRBJ2-1; D gene ambiguous. This CDR3 region has 11 residues. V dropped 5 bases and J dropped 9 bases, with 8 bases sitting between them. Germline CDR1 and CDR2: MDHEN and SYDVKM. The CDR3 bases are TGTGCCAGCAGTCATGTCACTGAGCAGTTCTTC. Translating it yields CASSHVTEQFF.

V usage is TRBV5-1 and J usage is TRBJ2-1; D unresolved. The length of the CDR3 is 15 residues. The germline V gene has CDR1 SGHRS and CDR2 YFSETQ. The V and J ends lost 4 bases and 7 bases respectively, with 18 bases between them. CDR3 region: CASSATGELGNEQFF. As DNA, the CDR3 is TGCGCCAGCAGCGCGACTGGAGAGTTAGGGAATGAGCAGTTCTTC.

This clonotype appeared many times. The chain couples TRBV10-3 to TRBJ2-2; 9 bases are a match to TRBD1. Germline V gives CDR1 ENHRY, CDR2 SYGVKD. V was pared by 8 bases and J by 2 bases, with 6 bases of the junction left unmatched. The CDR3 is 15 amino acids. The DNA for the CDR3 is TGTGCCATCCGGCGGACAGGGGAAAACACCGGGGAGCTGTTTTTT. Translated, it gives CAIRRTGENTGELFF.

This clonotype has at least ten counts. The chain has TRBV7-2 and TRBJ2-5; weak D call: TRBD1 (6 bases). CDR1 is SGHTA, CDR2 FQGNSA, per germline. Trimming pared 2 bases from V and 5 bases from J, leaving 12 bases between. The CDR3 runs to 14 residues. The DNA of the CDR3 is TGTGCCAGCAGCTTACAAGGGGGTTCCGAGACCCAGTACTTC. Encoded protein: CASSLQGGSETQYF.

The gene calls are TRBV5-1 and TRBJ2-1, with 7 bases aligning to TRBD2. The CDR3 consists of 15 residues. V lost 3 bases and J lost 0; bases outside the gene matches: 3. CDR1 is SGHRS, CDR2 YFSETQ, per germline. CDR3 amino acids: CASSYTSDSYNEQFF. CDR3 DNA: TGCGCCAGCAGCTACACTAGCGACTCCTACAATGAGCAGTTCTTC.

Regarding this clonotype: A clone one base away is much larger, so this may be a read error. The chain is built from TRBV6-2 or TRBV6-3 and TRBJ2-5; the D gene is possibly TRBD2 (6 bases). Germline V gives CDR1 MNHEY, CDR2 SVGEGT. This CDR3 spans 15 amino acids. The CDR3 region has the DNA TGTGCCAGCAGTTCCACGGACTACCTACAAGAGATCCAGTACTTC. It specifies CASSSTDYLQEIQYF.

This clonotype occurred many times. This chain uses TRBV5-1 with TRBJ1-2; D is undetermined. Deletions cut 2 bases from V and 7 bases from J, with 15 bases between. There are 14 residues in the CDR3. The germline V gene encodes CDR1 SGHRS and CDR2 YFSETQ. DNA for the CDR3: TGCGCCAGCAGCTTTAGGACGGACCGGGGTGGCTACACCTTC. Translation: CASSFRTDRGGYTF.

This clonotype was recorded many times. The rearrangement links TRBV5-1 to TRBJ2-1, with D uncertain. V dropped 4 bases and J dropped 7 bases, with 12 bases sitting between them. The germline gives CDR1 SGHRS, CDR2 YFSETQ. This CDR3 region has 13 residues. The CDR3 coding sequence is TGCGCCAGCAGCGCCGCGGCTTCGAATGAGCAGTTCTTC. Its protein product is CASSAAASNEQFF.

This clonotype was found many times. Here the CDR3 reads CSAQAGTGPNYGYTF. As DNA, the CDR3 is TGCAGCGCGCAGGCCGGGACAGGGCCTAACTATGGCTACACCTTC. The chain combines TRBV29-1 with TRBJ1-2; TRBD1 matches 9 bases. The germline gives CDR1 SQVTM, CDR2 ANQGSEA. Trimming removed 7 bases from V and 0 bases from J; junction bases left unmatched: 9. The CDR3 covers 15 residues.

The table lists this clonotype with many counts. The genes are TRBV2 and TRBJ1-5, with D unclear. This CDR3 has 16 amino acids. The V end was cut by 6 bases, the J end by 7 bases, with 22 bases between. CDR1 is SNHLY, CDR2 FYNNEI, per germline. In nucleotides, the CDR3 is TGTGCCAGCAGCGCGTTAGAAAAACCAAGGAACCAGCCCCAGCATTTT. Translating gives CASSALEKPRNQPQHF.

This clonotype was recorded many times. The V call is TRBV7-8, the J call TRBJ2-7; tentatively, D is TRBD1 or TRBD2 (5 bases each). The CDR3 consists of 13 residues. Germline loops: CDR1 SGHVS, CDR2 FQNEAQ. V was clipped by 0 bases and J by 6 bases, with 9 bases between them. CDR3 coding DNA: TGTGCCAGCAGCTTAGCTAGTGGGGGCGAGCAGTACTTC. Protein sequence: CASSLASGGEQYF.

Of note for this clonotype: A much larger clone differs by one base, so this may be a read error. The chain links TRBV20-1 to TRBJ2-5; D uncertain. The germline gives CDR1 DFQATT, CDR2 SNEGSKA (reference sequence). The CDR3 totals 11 residues. V lost 6 bases and J 4 bases, leaving 9 bases between the germline ends. The CDR3: CSAGQRETQYF. Written as DNA, the CDR3 is TGCAGTGCCGGTCAGCGAGAGACCCAGTACTTC.

This clonotype showed up many times. The chain uses TRBV12-3 or TRBV12-4 and TRBJ1-1, with D hard to call. The length of the CDR3 is 13 residues. Trimming removed 3 bases at V and 3 bases at J, with 8 bases between. The CDR3 is CASSFSGDTEAFF. DNA of the CDR3: TGTGCCAGCAGTTTTTCCGGAGACACTGAAGCTTTCTTT.

This chain links TRBV6-1 with TRBJ2-4, with a weak D call TRBD1 (5 bases). Germline V gives CDR1 MNHNS, CDR2 SASEGT. Trimming took off 8 bases at V and 5 bases at J, with 7 bases between the two ends. The CDR3 loop spans 11 amino acids. This CDR3 is CASVGQNIQYF. The CDR3 DNA reads TGTGCCAGCGTGGGGCAAAACATTCAGTACTTC.

The chain carries TRBV12-3 or TRBV12-4 and TRBJ1-2; no clear D gene. V lost 6 bases and J 3 bases, leaving 17 bases between the germline ends. This CDR3 has 15 residues. The CDR3 spells CASSSLSMSDYGYTF. The CDR3 nucleotides read TGTGCCAGCAGCAGTTTAAGTATGTCCGACTATGGCTACACCTTC.

The J gene is TRBJ1-6, the V gene TRBV6-5; D uncertain. Germline CDR1 and CDR2: MNHEY and SVGAGI. Trimming took off 1 base at V and 5 bases at J, with 12 bases between the two ends. The CDR3 loop spans 16 amino acids. The CDR3 DNA reads TGTGCCAGCAGTTACTGGACGAGTGGGAATAATTCACCCCTCCACTTT. This sequence encodes CASSYWTSGNNSPLHF.

This clonotype was picked up many times. The chain uses TRBV3-1 and TRBJ2-7; the match to TRBD2 covers 14 bases. V dropped 4 bases and J dropped 0; count of bases not matched to a gene: 8. Germline assignment: CDR1 LGHDT and CDR2 YNNKEL (reference sequence). There are 18 residues in the CDR3. The CDR3: CASSLWTSGGTDSYEQYF. CDR3 DNA: TGTGCCAGCAGCCTGTGGACTAGCGGGGGGACTGACTCCTACGAGCAGTACTTC.

This clonotype showed up just a few times. This sequence joins TRBV9 and TRBJ2-2; 8 nucleotides agree with TRBD1. CDR1 SGDLS and CDR2 YYNGEE come from the germline V gene. V lost 6 bases and J lost 4; bases outside the gene matches: 2. There are 13 residues in the CDR3. The CDR3 protein is CASNRGITGELFF. The CDR3 DNA follows: TGTGCCAGCAACAGGGGGATCACCGGGGAGCTGTTTTTT.

The V gene is TRBV9, the J gene TRBJ2-3; D gene ambiguous. The V end lost 4 bases, the J end lost 5 bases, and 11 bases lay between the germline ends. Germline V gene sequence: CDR1 SGDLS, CDR2 YYNGEE. This CDR3 has 13 residues. CDR3 sequence: CASSYKTGDTQYF. The CDR3 bases are TGTGCCAGCAGCTACAAGACCGGAGATACGCAGTATTTT.

This clonotype occurred once. The chain uses TRBV5-1 and TRBJ2-1; 11 nucleotides align to TRBD2. The CDR3 is made up of 15 amino acids. V shed 0 bases and J 7 bases; nucleotides not matched to a gene: 3. Germline values: CDR1 SGHRS, CDR2 YFSETQ. The CDR3 region has the DNA TGCGCCAGCAGCTTGGCTAGCGGGGGGTGGAATGAGCAGTTCTTC. This codes for CASSLASGGWNEQFF.

As to this clonotype: A much larger clone lies a single base off, so this may be a read error. V is TRBV7-9 and J is TRBJ1-2; no reliable D call. CDR3 size: 14 residues. Germline assignment: CDR1 SEHNR and CDR2 FQNEAQ (reference sequence). The CDR3, as DNA: TGTGCCAGCAGCTTAGGGCGGGAGAACTGTGGCTACACCTTC. It is translated as CASSLGRENCGYTF. The full variable domain, completed using reference TRBV7-9 and TRBJ1-2, is DTGVSQNPRHKITKRGQNVTFRCDPISEHNRLYWYRQTLGQGPEFLTYFQNEAQLEKSRLLSDRFSAERPKGSFSTLEIQRTEQGDSAMYLCASSLGRENCGYTFGSGTRLTVV.

In this sample, this clonotype turned up many times. V gene TRBV5-6 combines with J gene TRBJ2-7; D may be TRBD1 (6 bases). CDR1 is SGHDT and CDR2 is YYEEEE in the germline V gene. The CDR3 length is 14 residues. Trimming cost V 5 bases and J 0 bases, with 12 bases left between them. CDR3 loop: CASRDSRSSYEQYF. In DNA, the CDR3 is TGTGCCAGCAGGGACAGTAGATCCTCCTACGAGCAGTACTTC. The complete variable domain, with remaining parts taken from reference TRBV5-6 and TRBJ2-7, reads DAGVTQSPTHLIKTRGQQVTLRCSPKSGHDTVSWYQQALGQGPQFIFQYYEEEERQRGNFPDRFSGHQFPNYSSELNVNALLLGDSALYLCASRDSRSSYEQYFGPGTRLTVT.

CDR3: CASRPGTAAYGYTF. In DNA, the CDR3 is TGTGCCAGCAGACCCGGGACGGCCGCCTATGGCTACACCTTC. The rearrangement joins TRBV27 to TRBJ1-2; maybe TRBD1 (5 bases). Trimming removed 6 bases from V and 4 bases from J, with 15 bases in between. The CDR3 contains 14 residues. Looked up from germline, CDR1 is MNHEY and CDR2 is SMNVEV (reference sequence).

This clonotype appeared many times. J is TRBJ2-2 and V is TRBV12-3 or TRBV12-4, with D possibly being TRBD2 (6 bases). This CDR3 has 13 residues. V was cut by 11 bases and J by 6 bases, with 16 bases left in between. CDR3 nucleotide sequence: TGTGCCGGCGGGACTCCCTTGGCCGGGGAGCTGTTTTTT. It codes for CAGGTPLAGELFF.